The count of the clone carrying this TCR beta chain is one. The sample comes from a study of memory CD4+ T cells and cytomegalovirus serostatus. Produced via immunoSEQ multiplex PCR; TCRdb's table is partial and in-frame only. This sample yields around 38,000 clones, of which 70% to 80% are seen a single time; about 6% belongs to the top ten. The sort gate was single viable CD3+CD4+CD8-CD45RO+ cells for memory CD4+ T cells. The CDR3 is 16 amino acids. Trimming cost V 5 bases and J 2 bases, with 17 bases left between them. CDR1 MDHEN and CDR2 SYDVKM come from the germline V gene. The J gene is TRBJ2-3, the V gene TRBV28; D is possibly TRBD2 (6 bases). The receptor's source is an adult in good health and CMV-seronegative. The sequencing sample was made of memory CD4+ T cells from blood. CDR3 amino acids: CASSRRGEANTDTQYF. CDR3 DNA sequence: TGTGCCAGCAGTCGCCGCGGGGAGGCGAACACAGATACGCAGTATTTT.